The 27 T cell receptor beta chains given below trace back to one sample, sequenced in a study of early T cells in non-severe SARS-CoV-2 infection. TCRdb re-derived calls from the 5' RACE reads in MiXCR, one entry per CDR3 protein. This sample has roughly 71,000 distinct CDR3 sequences, with under 15% found just once. Sequencing was done on a sample of whole blood. Receptors were obtained from an adult who was a healthcare worker with PCR-confirmed SARS-CoV-2 infection or an uninfected control (not recorded which).

This clonotype was counted a few times. The chain recombines TRBV5-4 with TRBJ2-3, with TRBD1 identical over 7 bases. Germline-derived CDR1 and CDR2 are SGHNT and YYREEE (reference sequence). Trimming took 4 bases from V and 4 from J; bases not matched to a gene: 12. The CDR3 is 16 amino acids. The CDR3 DNA follows: TGTGCCAGCAGCCGACCGCGACAGGGCTTGCCAGATACGCAGTATTTT. Translation: CASSRPRQGLPDTQYF.

V is TRBV7-9 and J is TRBJ2-5, with a weak D call TRBD2 (5 bases). The germline gives CDR1 SEHNR, CDR2 FQNEAQ (reference sequence). V lost 5 bases and J lost 4, with 17 bases in between. The CDR3 spans 15 residues. The chain's CDR3 is CASSLQKTGRETQYF. CDR3 nucleotides: TGTGCCAGCAGCCTCCAAAAGACGGGGAGAGAGACCCAGTACTTC.

The sample holds a few counts of this clonotype. This sequence joins TRBV7-2 and TRBJ2-7; 7 bases match TRBD1. The germline gives CDR1 SGHTA, CDR2 FQGNSA. V was pared by 5 bases and J by 0 bases, with 7 bases of the junction left unmatched. The length of the CDR3 is 15 residues. DNA for the CDR3: TGTGCCAGCAGCCCCCAGGGACAGATCTCCTACGAGCAGTACTTC. Protein: CASSPQGQISYEQYF.

CDR3 region: CASSLSGAGTSYEQYF. CDR3 DNA: TGTGCCAGCAGCCTCAGTGGGGCCGGGACTTCCTACGAGCAGTACTTC. The gene calls are TRBV14 and TRBJ2-7; D is perhaps TRBD2 (6 bases). The CDR3 extends over 16 amino acids. Looked up from germline, CDR1 is SGHDN and CDR2 is FVKESK. The V end was cut by 4 bases, the J end by 1 base, with 17 bases between.

This chain links TRBV25-1 with TRBJ2-1; no firm D call. CDR1 and CDR2 (germline): MGHDK, SYGVNS. This CDR3 is 13 amino acids long. V gave up 7 bases and J gave up 3 bases, with 10 bases separating them. The CDR3 region has the DNA TGTGCCAGCAACGATAGGCGCTACAATGAGCAGTTCTTC. It encodes CASNDRRYNEQFF.

The V gene is TRBV4-3, the J gene TRBJ2-3, with unresolved D. This CDR3 contains 14 residues. The ends were cut back, 0 bases at V and 2 bases at J, with 6 bases in the middle. Germline CDR1 and CDR2: LGHNA and YSLEER. The CDR3: CASSQEPNTDTQYF. CDR3 nucleotides: TGCGCCAGCAGCCAAGAACCCAACACAGATACGCAGTATTTT.

The chain couples TRBV2 to TRBJ2-1, with D tentatively TRBD1 (6 bases). Trimming shortened V by 7 bases and J by 3 bases, and 19 bases separated the two germline ends. The CDR3 is 16 residues long. The V gene's germline CDR1 is SNHLY and CDR2 FYNNEI. The CDR3 nucleotides read TGTGCCAGCACCCTGAAGTACTGGGGGCACTACAATGAGCAGTTCTTC. Protein: CASTLKYWGHYNEQFF.

There are a few counts of this clonotype. The V gene is TRBV7-9, the J gene TRBJ2-7; 7 bases agree with TRBD2. The CDR3 has 13 amino acids. The V gene's germline CDR1 is SEHNR and CDR2 FQNEAQ (reference sequence). The V and J ends lost 5 bases and 0 bases, in that order; junction bases with no gene match: 1. CDR3 sequence (DNA): TGTGCCAGCAGCCGGGACTACTCCTACGAGCAGTACTTC. This codes for CASSRDYSYEQYF. The complete variable domain, with remaining parts taken from reference TRBV7-9 and TRBJ2-7, reads DTGVSQNPRHKITKRGQNVTFRCDPISEHNRLYWYRQTLGQGPEFLTYFQNEAQLEKSRLLSDRFSAERPKGSFSTLEIQRTEQGDSAMYLCASSRDYSYEQYFGPGTRLTVT.

This clonotype was recorded many times. This chain links TRBV7-3 with TRBJ2-5; tentative D call: TRBD2 (6 bases). Looked up from germline, CDR1 is SGHTA and CDR2 is FQGTGA. V was cut by 4 bases and J by 7 bases, with 13 bases left in between. This CDR3 spans 13 amino acids. The CDR3 region is CASSSWEEGTQYF. DNA for the CDR3: TGTGCCAGCAGCTCCTGGGAGGAAGGGACCCAGTACTTC.

There are many counts of this clonotype. V is TRBV18 and J is TRBJ1-1, with D perhaps TRBD1 (6 bases). The V gene's germline CDR1 is KGHSH and CDR2 LQKENI. The CDR3 loop spans 14 amino acids. V gave up 2 bases and J gave up 5 bases, with 12 bases separating them. DNA of the CDR3: TGTGCCAGCTCACCAACCAGGGGCGGGACTGAAGCTTTCTTT. Encoded protein: CASSPTRGGTEAFF.

This clonotype was seen at least ten times. V gene TRBV6-4 combines with J gene TRBJ2-2; D not resolved. V was clipped by 4 bases and J by 1 base, with 4 bases between them. Germline CDR1 MRHNA, CDR2 SNTAGT. There are 13 residues in the CDR3. CDR3 in amino acids: CASSAGNTGELFF. For the CDR3, the DNA is TGTGCCAGCAGTGCCGGGAACACCGGGGAGCTGTTTTTT.

This clonotype appeared many times. The J gene is TRBJ2-5, the V gene TRBV6-5, with D tentatively TRBD1 (6 bases). Germline CDR1 reads MNHEY; CDR2 reads SVGAGI. The V end was cut by 5 bases, the J end by 4 bases, with 11 bases between. The CDR3 consists of 13 residues. The CDR3 sequence: CASSRLGGETQYF. As DNA, the CDR3 is TGTGCCAGCAGTCGCCTAGGGGGAGAGACCCAGTACTTC.

This clonotype has at least ten counts. The V and J genes are TRBV6-2 or TRBV6-3 and TRBJ2-7, with TRBD2 matching over 8 bases. Germline V gene sequence: CDR1 MNHEY, CDR2 SVGEGT. The junction had 12 bases not matched to a gene; V was cut back by 7 bases and J by 7 bases. This CDR3 is built from 14 residues. The CDR3 spells CASIEVGRAEEQYF. The CDR3 DNA is TGTGCCAGCATCGAGGTCGGGAGGGCAGAAGAGCAGTACTTC.

Only a few counts were recorded for this clonotype. V usage is TRBV28 and J usage is TRBJ2-7; 8 nucleotides line up with TRBD2. This CDR3 spans 12 amino acids. Trimming at V came to 8 bases and at J to 7 bases, leaving 7 bases not matched to a gene. In germline, CDR1 is MDHEN, CDR2 SYDVKM. The CDR3 reads CASGTGTREQYF. In DNA form, the CDR3 reads TGTGCCAGCGGTACCGGGACTAGAGAGCAGTACTTC.

This clonotype has only a few counts. The V and J genes are TRBV7-3 and TRBJ2-2, with D perhaps assigned TRBD1 or TRBD2 (5 bases each). Trimming removed 7 bases at V and 7 bases at J, with 22 bases between. The length of the CDR3 is 16 residues. Germline CDR1 SGHTA, CDR2 FQGTGA. As DNA, the CDR3 is TGTGCCAGCATAGGGGACCGGTTTGAGGCCAGCGGGGAGCTGTTTTTT. This encodes CASIGDRFEASGELFF.

This clonotype came up many times. The junction departs from germline at one end; a sequencing error may be responsible. The rearrangement uses TRBV5-1 and TRBJ2-4; D gene uncertain. Germline V lookup: CDR1 SGHRS, CDR2 YFSETQ. This CDR3 contains 13 residues. The CDR3 sequence is CASSRPVRQKCRF. The CDR3 region has the DNA TGCGCCAGCAGCCGGCCCGTACGCCAGAAATGTCGTTTC. Filled out from reference TRBV5-1 and TRBJ2-4, the complete variable domain reads KAGVTQTPRYLIKTRGQQVTLSCSPISGHRSVSWYQQTPGQGLQFLFEYFSETQRNKGNFPGRFSGRQFSNSRSEMNVSTLELGDSALYLCASSRPVRQKCRFGAGTRLSVL.

In this sample, this clonotype turned up a few times. The V call is TRBV19, the J call TRBJ1-5, with 7 bases aligning to TRBD1. The CDR3 has 16 residues. Germline V gene sequence: CDR1 LNHDA, CDR2 SQIVND (reference sequence). J gave up 0 bases and V 9 bases, and 11 bases lay outside the gene matches. The CDR3 sequence is CASQIRDRNSNQPQHF. The CDR3 DNA reads as TGTGCCAGCCAAATCCGGGACAGAAATAGCAATCAGCCCCAGCATTTT.

The V and J genes are TRBV6-1 and TRBJ2-2, with 7 bases fitting TRBD1. This CDR3 contains 13 residues. Germline assignment: CDR1 MNHNS and CDR2 SASEGT. The V gene end was trimmed by 6 bases and the J gene end by 7 bases; junction bases not matched to a gene: 5. The CDR3 protein is CASRRQGIGELFF. CDR3 sequence (DNA): TGTGCCAGCAGAAGACAGGGTATCGGGGAGCTGTTTTTT.

This clonotype was detected only a few times. The chain uses TRBV7-2 and TRBJ2-1; D is uncertain. Germline CDR1 and CDR2: SGHTA and FQGNSA. V was cut by 3 bases and J by 9 bases, with 12 bases left in between. The CDR3 loop spans 13 amino acids. The CDR3 nucleotides read TGTGCCAGCAGCTTCGGGCAAAAGGGTGAGCAGTTCTTC. Amino acid sequence: CASSFGQKGEQFF.

This clonotype was seen more than once but under ten times. V and J are TRBV6-2 or TRBV6-3 and TRBJ1-1; no clear D. The CDR3 consists of 16 residues. Germline V CDR1 and CDR2: MNHEY, SVGEGT. Between the trimmed V and J ends, which lost 6 bases and 2 bases, there was a span of 19 bases. The CDR3 loop is CASRDPGSPPNTEAFF. CDR3 bases: TGTGCCAGCAGAGACCCCGGGTCACCGCCTAACACTGAAGCTTTCTTT.

This clonotype was observed a few times. The chain combines TRBV5-4 with TRBJ1-2, with D perhaps matching TRBD1 (6 bases). Germline V gene lookup returns CDR1 SGHNT and CDR2 YYREEE (reference sequence). V dropped 0 bases and J dropped 4 bases, with 13 bases sitting between them. This CDR3 comprises 15 residues. The CDR3: CASSLVQGIGYGYTF. CDR3 in DNA: TGTGCCAGCAGCTTGGTACAGGGCATTGGCTATGGCTACACCTTC.

This clonotype was counted between two and nine times. In nucleotides, the CDR3 is TGCGCCAGCAGCCCGGGACTAGCGGGGGCGTGGTCCCGAAATGAGCAGTTCTTC. Its protein is CASSPGLAGAWSRNEQFF. This rearrangement joins TRBV4-1 to TRBJ2-1; the match to TRBD2 covers 14 bases. J gave up 7 bases and V 4 bases, and 12 bases lay outside the gene matches. CDR1 is MGHRA, CDR2 YSYEKL, per germline. The CDR3 sequence is 18 residues long.

This clonotype has at least ten counts. J is TRBJ2-7 and V is TRBV7-9, with D maybe TRBD2 (6 bases). The V and J ends lost 5 bases and 3 bases respectively, with 11 bases between them. The germline gives CDR1 SEHNR, CDR2 FQNEAQ (reference sequence). This CDR3 region has 13 residues. CDR3 DNA sequence: TGTGCCAGCAGCCGGACTACGAACTACGAGCAGTACTTC. Protein product: CASSRTTNYEQYF.

This clonotype was counted ten times or more. V is TRBV4-3 and J is TRBJ2-5, with TRBD2 as a possible D gene (5 bases). The CDR3 is 14 amino acids. The V gene lost 3 bases and the J gene lost 2 bases, with 10 bases spanning the gap. Germline assignment: CDR1 LGHNA and CDR2 YSLEER. The DNA of the CDR3 is TGCGCCAGCAGCCAGGAGGACTCTCAAGAGACCCAGTACTTC. Protein: CASSQEDSQETQYF.

The rearrangement links TRBV5-1 to TRBJ2-5, with 11 bases matching TRBD2. V gave up 0 bases and J gave up 2 bases; unmatched junction bases: 12. The CDR3 spans 19 residues. CDR1 is SGHRS, CDR2 YFSETQ, per germline. Here the CDR3 DNA reads TGCGCCAGCAGCTTGGGCACTGGGCTAGCGGGAGGACGGCAAGAGACCCAGTACTTC. It translates to CASSLGTGLAGGRQETQYF.

This clonotype came up many times. The chain combines TRBV6-6 with TRBJ2-7; D unresolved. Per germline, CDR1 MNHNY and CDR2 SVGAGI (reference sequence). Trimming cost V 2 bases and J 3 bases, with 11 bases left between them. This CDR3 is built from 14 residues. DNA for the CDR3: TGTGCCAGCAGTTACGTATCAGAGTACTACGAGCAGTACTTC. Its translation: CASSYVSEYYEQYF.

In its sample, this clonotype was seen many times. This chain uses TRBV10-3 with TRBJ2-5, with D possibly matching TRBD2 (6 bases). Germline-derived CDR1 and CDR2 are ENHRY and SYGVKD. The CDR3 consists of 13 residues. Trimming stripped 5 bases from V and 2 bases from J, with 9 bases between. The CDR3 DNA follows: TGTGCCATCAGTAAGAGCGGGCAAGAGACCCAGTACTTC. It translates to CAISKSGQETQYF.